A single sample is the source of the 5 T cell receptor beta chains below, sequenced in a study of STAT3 mutations in large granular lymphocyte leukemia. General study points: In T-cell large granular lymphocyte leukemia, about half of patients showed multiple immunodominant subclonotypes.

The assay was immunoSEQ multiplex PCR, and TCRdb's table has in-frame clones only and misses some. The sample lists some 10,000 clones, 50% to 60% occurring once. Their specific antigens are unknown. The sequencing input was peripheral blood mononuclear cells. Receptors originate from a boy younger than 18 with T-cell large granular lymphocyte leukemia. Some clones in this sample may be carry-over from other donors' samples.

This clone has just one count. The chain links TRBV7-9 to TRBJ2-6, with no clear D. V lost 0 bases and J lost 0, with 3 bases in between. Per germline, CDR1 SEHNR and CDR2 FQNEAQ (reference sequence). This CDR3 has 15 residues. The DNA for the CDR3 is TGTGCCAGCAGCTTAGCGTACTCTGGGGCCAACGTCCTGACTTTC. This codes for CASSLAYSGANVLTF.

The sample holds a few counts of this clone. V usage is TRBV5-1 and J usage is TRBJ2-3; D might be TRBD1 (5 bases). The CDR3 has 16 residues. Looked up from germline, CDR1 is SGHRS and CDR2 is YFSETQ. Trimming pared 1 base from V and 0 bases from J, leaving 12 bases between. This CDR3 is CASSLRGKRSTDTQYF. CDR3 nucleotides: TGCGCCAGCAGCTTGAGGGGCAAGCGAAGCACAGATACGCAGTATTTT.

The chain joins TRBV27 to TRBJ2-7, with a possible D match to TRBD1 (6 bases). CDR1 MNHEY and CDR2 SMNVEV come from the germline V gene (reference sequence). Trimming pared 2 bases from V and 7 bases from J, leaving 18 bases between. The CDR3 loop spans 15 amino acids. CDR3 nucleotides: TGTGCCAGCAGTTTACGGGCCAGGGGTGAGGGGGAGCAGTACTTC. Translated: CASSLRARGEGEQYF.

This clone was counted a few times. CDR3 sequence (DNA): TGCGCCAGCAGCCAAGTTGGGCAAAGTAATTCACCCCTCCACTTT. Translated: CASSQVGQSNSPLHF. The rearrangement uses TRBV4-3 and TRBJ1-6; D gene unclear. CDR1 is LGHNA, CDR2 YSLEER, per germline. The V end lost 1 base, the J end lost 6 bases, and 10 bases lay between the germline ends. The CDR3 is 15 residues long.

The chain couples TRBV29-1 to TRBJ2-7, with 11 bases fitting TRBD2. Germline assignment: CDR1 SQVTM and CDR2 ANQGSEA. The length of the CDR3 is 16 residues. V was clipped by 6 bases and J by 6 bases; unmatched bases: 16. In DNA form, the CDR3 reads TGCAGCGTCGGACTAGCGGGCGGAGTGACTTCTGGCGAGCAGTACTTC. This codes for CSVGLAGGVTSGEQYF.